This T cell receptor (beta chain) was found in a study of T cell responses to AZD1222 COVID-19 vaccine. Study observations and caveats: Only after the peak T cell response were repertoires sampled.

V was trimmed by 0 bases and J by 4 bases, leaving 12 bases between them. The CDR3 runs to 15 residues. CDR1 and CDR2 from the germline V gene are SGHRS and YFSETQ. To note about this clone: What it binds is unknown.

This table comes from immunoSEQ multiplex PCR, and its TCRdb copy is limited to in-frame clones, with some not included. Of some 190,000 clones listed, roughly 94% are singletons. This chain connects TRBV5-1 to TRBJ2-3; unclear D gene. The sequencing here drew on peripheral blood, taken 28 days after the second dose of the MenACWY control vaccine. This TCR was sampled from an adult who received the MenACWY meningococcal vaccine as a control. The DNA of the CDR3 is TGCGCCAGCAGCTTGGGAGGTTATCGGTCAGATACGCAGTATTTT. This gives the protein CASSLGGYRSDTQYF.